A selection of T cell receptor beta chains follows, all from one sample in a study of shared clonotypes between healthy human individuals. TCRdb's table, derived via immunoSEQ multiplex PCR, lists solely in-frame clones and lacks some. The sample holds about 2.3 million clones; more than 85% are singletons and the top ten take about 0.41%. Sequenced input: naive CD4+ T cells from PBMCs. All receptors derive from a man aged 18 to 30 in good health. Some clones in this sample may be carry-over from other donors' samples. Both conserved end residues are part of each CDR3. D genes are given only for firm matches. For some rows the clone size is stated as once, few or many, or as a class when expanded; others skip it.

TRBJ2-3	TRBV2	-	-	12	TGTGCCGCAAGAAACCGGTGGGATACGCAGTATTTT	CAARNRWDTQYF
TRBJ2-7	TRBV27	-	-	14	TGTGCCAGCAGGCGGTGGACTAACTCCTACGAGCAGTACTTC	CASRRWTNSYEQYF
TRBJ2-6	TRBV28	TRBD2	-	15	TGTGCCAGCAGCCCCGGGGGGTCTGGGGCCAACGTCCTGACTTTC	CASSPGGSGANVLTF
TRBJ2-3	TRBV5-1	TRBD2	-	15	TGCGCCAGCAGCTTCAACTGGGAGACTAGCAATACGCAGTATTTT	CASSFNWETSNTQYF
TRBJ1-1	TRBV18	TRBD1	-	19	TGTGCCAGCACCCTACAAACAACTACAGGGGAGCGAAGGTGGGCTGAAGCTTTCTTT	CASTLQTTTGERRWAEAFF
TRBJ2-7	TRBV5-1	-	-	14	TGCGCCAGCAGCTTAGTGTCAGGTTCCTACGAGCAGTACTTC	CASSLVSGSYEQYF
TRBJ1-5	TRBV2	-	-	11	TGTGCCAGCAGAGACAATCAGCCCCAGCATTTT	CASRDNQPQHF
TRBJ2-2	TRBV5-1	-	-	16	TGCGCCAGCAGCTTGGCGGGGACTCGAGGGGCCGGGGAGCTGTTTTTT	CASSLAGTRGAGELFF
TRBJ1-2	TRBV19	TRBD1	-	15	TGTGCCAGTAGTGTATACGGACAGGGGAAAGCGAGCTACACCTTC	CASSVYGQGKASYTF
TRBJ2-7	TRBV6-4	TRBD1	-	13	TGTGCCAGCAGGACAGGGGTCACCTACGAGCAGTACTTC	CASRTGVTYEQYF
TRBJ1-3	TRBV19	-	few	14	TGTGCCAGTAGGTACAGCGGCTCTGGAAACACCATATATTTT	CASRYSGSGNTIYF
TRBJ1-3	TRBV9	-	-	15	TGTGCCAGCAGCGCCGCAGGGTCCTCTGGAAACACCATATATTTT	CASSAAGSSGNTIYF
TRBJ2-3	TRBV19	-	once	14	TGTGCCAGTACCCCTCTGGGTAGCACAGATACGCAGTATTTT	CASTPLGSTDTQYF
TRBJ2-7	TRBV28	-	-	12	TGTGCCAGCAGTTTGAGGGTCTCCGAGCAGTACTTC	CASSLRVSEQYF
TRBJ2-7	TRBV7-2	-	-	14	TGTGCCAGCAGCTACAGGTTCGGGGCCTACGAGCAGTACTTC	CASSYRFGAYEQYF
TRBJ2-5	TRBV18	TRBD2	-	15	TGTGCCAGCTCACCACCGCGCGGGAGCGCGGGGACCCAGTACTTC	CASSPPRGSAGTQYF
TRBJ2-7	TRBV7-9	-	-	13	TGTGCCAGCAGCTTAGCGGGAGACTACGAGCAGTACTTC	CASSLAGDYEQYF
TRBJ2-7	TRBV18	TRBD1	-	15	TGTGCCAGCTCACCACCGAGGACAGGGGGATACGAGCAGTACTTC	CASSPPRTGGYEQYF
TRBJ1-5	TRBV7-2	-	-	16	TGTGCCAGCAGAAAGGTGGGGGGCAGGGACAATCAGCCCCAGCATTTT	CASRKVGGRDNQPQHF
TRBJ1-5	TRBV6-6	-	-	14	TGTGCCAGCACCCCTAGGGATAGCAATCAGCCCCAGCATTTT	CASTPRDSNQPQHF
TRBJ2-1	TRBV28	-	once	13	TGTGCCAGCAGGTTAACAGCAGTCGATGAGCAGTTCTTC	CASRLTAVDEQFF
TRBJ2-7	TRBV18	TRBD2	once	14	TGTGCCAGCCGGACTAGCGGGACCTCCTACGAGCAGTACTTC	CASRTSGTSYEQYF
TRBJ1-1	TRBV4-1	-	-	15	TGCGCCAGCAACCAACAACGAGGACTGAACACTGAAGCTTTCTTT	CASNQQRGLNTEAFF
TRBJ2-3	TRBV19	-	-	15	TGTGCCAGTAGTATAGTCGGGGGCAGTCCAGATACGCAGTATTTT	CASSIVGGSPDTQYF